This section outlines one T cell receptor beta chain sequence together with its context. This entry comes from a study of blood T cell repertoires in COVID-19. Germline V gene data show CDR1 as DFQATT and CDR2 as SNEGSKA (reference sequence). V was clipped by 3 bases and J by 5 bases; unmatched bases: 7. CDR3 length: 13 amino acids. Individuals aged about 18 to 90 years were recruited from around 22 US areas. Participants' own reports of clinical history determined their cohort assignment. Original analysis: Amplification with reference gene primers provided the estimates of nucleated cell counts. The data were produced by immunoSEQ multiplex PCR, yet TCRdb's version contains in-frame clones alone and is incomplete. The V and J calls and clone size come from that table; D and trimming were worked out from the DNA. Of 330,000 or so clones in the sample, over 75% were seen once.

Sequencing was done on a sample of PBMCs or T cells enriched from blood (not recorded which). The rearrangement uses TRBV20-1 and TRBJ2-7; the match to TRBD1 covers 7 bases. The clonotype originates from a man aged 35-49 years in a cohort exposed to, infected with or recovered from COVID-19 (not recorded which). The CDR3: CSASLTGYHEQYF. In nucleotides, the CDR3 is TGCAGTGCTAGTCTGACAGGGTATCACGAGCAGTACTTC.